This T cell receptor beta chain was sequenced in a study of blood T cell repertoires in COVID-19. Background on the study: The United States, Italy and Spain supplied acute and convalescent COVID-19 samples. Nucleic acid was either cDNA or gDNA, and it came from T cells, B-cell-depleted T cells, or PBMCs.

In the original workflow: Amplification of reference gene primers was used by the study to estimate nucleated cell counts. The data were produced by immunoSEQ multiplex PCR, yet TCRdb's version contains in-frame clones alone and is incomplete. That table supplies the V and J calls and clone size; D and trimming were determined from the DNA. The sample contains under 250,000 clones, approximately 84% of which appear only once. V gave up 7 bases and J gave up 0 bases; unmatched junction bases: 13. This CDR3 region has 18 residues. The V gene's germline CDR1 is MDHEN and CDR2 SYDVKM. This receptor was taken from a woman between 50 and 59 years old with active or convalescent COVID-19. Sequenced input: peripheral blood. This chain links TRBV28 with TRBJ2-7; 12 bases agree with TRBD2. DNA of the CDR3: TGTGCCAGCACCCCGCCGGGACTAGCGGGCCTGAGCTCCTACGAGCAGTACTTC. Translating it yields CASTPPGLAGLSSYEQYF.